This TCR beta chain was profiled in a study of blood T cell repertoires in COVID-19 (TCRdb year 2020). Broadly, across the study: Samples covering the acute and convalescent phases of COVID-19 were provided by collaborators in the United States, Italy and Spain. Sample metadata almost always included a de-identified subject ID, COVID-19 status, age in years and sex. The repertoires were released in a freely available public database meant as a resource for research on the immune response to SARS-CoV-2. The prospective study material was composed of cDNA or gDNA derived from T cells, B-cell-depleted T cells, or PBMCs. Samples came from the ongoing ImmuneRACE study (first 160 participants) plus 1,254 subjects from 6 global collaborators. The dataset comprised deeply sampled blood TCRbeta repertoires from subjects exposed to, actively infected with, or recovered from COVID-19. Where HLA class I and class II types were available, the types were taken from metadata supplied by the sample provider, not from assay-based typing. General study outcomes and caveats: Clinical and demographic metadata were provided uncurated, with the amount varying by source and participant.

Regarding this clone: Its antigen has not been determined. No qualities accompany the bases; no much larger clone lies one base away. Distinct nucleotide sequences in the sample also encode this CDR3.

The CDR3 measures 15 amino acids from cysteine to phenylalanine. This entry keeps only the CDR3 DNA: 45 bases, framed from base 1. In the germline V gene (reference sequence), CDR1 corresponds to MNHEY and CDR2 to SMNVEV. V has 3 bases trimmed and J has 2 bases trimmed; junction bases matching no gene number 3. Enrolling through a virtual design, the prospective study's participants ranged in age from roughly 18 to 95 years and lived across approximately 25 United States geographic areas. In the prospective study, cohorts were assigned on the basis of participant-reported clinical history obtained from a screening survey and a study questionnaire. Each participant in the prospective study had whole blood, serum and a nasopharyngeal or oropharyngeal swab collected by mobile phlebotomists. Additional blood draws and questionnaires over an approximately two-month period could optionally be provided by prospective study participants. Prospective study blood samples were shipped either frozen or at room temperature before DNA extraction.

TCRbeta CDR3 regions were amplified from genomic DNA using the immunoSEQ Assay, a bias-controlled multiplex PCR. The authors processed their data as follows. Within the assay, amplification of reference gene primers was used to estimate how many nucleated cells each sample contained. Sequence reads were collapsed and filtered to measure the absolute abundance of every unique TCRbeta CDR3 rearrangement. Productive Simpson clonality was computed per sample as the square root of Simpson's diversity index over productive rearrangements. In TCRdb, the immuneACCESS table is reduced to in-frame sequences with V and J assigned. These tables do not hold every clone; where another copy was compared, an unresolved V gene accounts for under half, and the others remain unexplained. The DNA was the basis for D and trimming; V, J and clone size are from that table. The sample table contains about 260,000 clones; only one count was recorded for around 88% of them. The biggest ten clones account for more than 1% of the sample.

Sequenced material: PBMCs or T cells enriched from blood (not recorded which). This receptor was taken from a woman aged 40 to 50 with acute COVID-19. The rearranged segments are TRBV27 and TRBJ2-3; the central 9 bases match TRBD1. In nucleotide form, the sequence is TGTGCCAGCAGTTTTTACAGGGGGCCCACAGATACGCAGTATTTT. This gives the protein CASSFYRGPTDTQYF.